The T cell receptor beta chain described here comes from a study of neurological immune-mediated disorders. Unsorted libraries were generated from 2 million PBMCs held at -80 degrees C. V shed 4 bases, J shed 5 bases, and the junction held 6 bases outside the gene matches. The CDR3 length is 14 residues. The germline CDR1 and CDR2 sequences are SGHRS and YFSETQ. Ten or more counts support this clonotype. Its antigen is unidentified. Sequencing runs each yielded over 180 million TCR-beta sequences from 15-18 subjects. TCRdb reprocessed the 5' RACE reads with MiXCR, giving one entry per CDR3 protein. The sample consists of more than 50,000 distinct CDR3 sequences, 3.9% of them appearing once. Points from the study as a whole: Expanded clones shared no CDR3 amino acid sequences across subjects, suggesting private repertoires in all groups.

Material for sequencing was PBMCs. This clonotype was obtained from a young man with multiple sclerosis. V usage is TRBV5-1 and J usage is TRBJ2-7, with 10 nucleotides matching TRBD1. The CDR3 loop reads CASSGTGTGDEQYF. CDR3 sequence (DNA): TGCGCCAGCAGCGGGACCGGGACAGGGGACGAGCAGTACTTC.